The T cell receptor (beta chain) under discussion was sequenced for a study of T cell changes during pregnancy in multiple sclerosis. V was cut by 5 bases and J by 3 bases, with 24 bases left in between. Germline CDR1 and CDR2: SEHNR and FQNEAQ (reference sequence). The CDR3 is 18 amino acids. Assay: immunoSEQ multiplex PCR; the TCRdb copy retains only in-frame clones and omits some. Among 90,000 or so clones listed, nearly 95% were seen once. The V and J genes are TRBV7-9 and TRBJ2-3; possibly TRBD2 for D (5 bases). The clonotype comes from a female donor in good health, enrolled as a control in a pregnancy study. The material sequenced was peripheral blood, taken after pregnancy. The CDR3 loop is CASSPLSLGPSGTDTQYF. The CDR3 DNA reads TGTGCCAGCAGCCCATTATCGCTTGGACCGTCGGGAACAGATACGCAGTATTTT. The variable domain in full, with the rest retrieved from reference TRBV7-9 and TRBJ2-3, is DTGVSQNPRHKITKRGQNVTFRCDPISEHNRLYWYRQTLGQGPEFLTYFQNEAQLEKSRLLSDRFSAERPKGSFSTLEIQRTEQGDSAMYLCASSPLSLGPSGTDTQYFGPGTRLTVL.